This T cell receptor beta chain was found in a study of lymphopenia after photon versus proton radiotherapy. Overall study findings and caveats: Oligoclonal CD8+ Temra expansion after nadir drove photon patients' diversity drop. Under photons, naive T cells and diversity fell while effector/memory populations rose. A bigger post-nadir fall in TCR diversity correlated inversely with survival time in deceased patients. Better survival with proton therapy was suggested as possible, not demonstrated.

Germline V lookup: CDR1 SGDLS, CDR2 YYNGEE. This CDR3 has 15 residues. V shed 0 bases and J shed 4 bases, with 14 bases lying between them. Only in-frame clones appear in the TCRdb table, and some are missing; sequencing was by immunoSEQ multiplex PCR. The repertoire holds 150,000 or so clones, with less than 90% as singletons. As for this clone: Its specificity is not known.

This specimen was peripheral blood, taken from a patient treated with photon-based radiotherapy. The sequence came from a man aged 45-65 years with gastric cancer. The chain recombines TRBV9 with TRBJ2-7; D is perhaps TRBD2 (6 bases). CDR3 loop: CASSVVGDSSYEQYF. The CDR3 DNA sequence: TGTGCCAGCAGCGTAGTAGGGGACTCTTCTTACGAGCAGTACTTC.